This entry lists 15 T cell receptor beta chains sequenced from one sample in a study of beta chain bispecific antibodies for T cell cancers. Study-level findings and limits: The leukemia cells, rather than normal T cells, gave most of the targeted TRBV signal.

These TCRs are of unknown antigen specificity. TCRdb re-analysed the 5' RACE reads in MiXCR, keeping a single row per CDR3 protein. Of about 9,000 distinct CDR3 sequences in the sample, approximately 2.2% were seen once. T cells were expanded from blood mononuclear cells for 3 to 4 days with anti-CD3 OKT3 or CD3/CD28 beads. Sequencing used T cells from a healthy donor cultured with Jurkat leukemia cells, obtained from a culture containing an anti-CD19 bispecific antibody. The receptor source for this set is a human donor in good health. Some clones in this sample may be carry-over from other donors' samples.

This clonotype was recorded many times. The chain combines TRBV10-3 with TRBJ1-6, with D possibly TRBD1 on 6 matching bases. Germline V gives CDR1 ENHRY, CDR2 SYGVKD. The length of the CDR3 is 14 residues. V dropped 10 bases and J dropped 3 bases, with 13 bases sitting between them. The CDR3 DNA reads TGTGCCACCATAGAGGACAGCTATAATTCACCCCTCCACTTT. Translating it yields CATIEDSYNSPLHF.

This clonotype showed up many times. The CDR3 coding sequence is TGTGCCAGCAGTTTAGCGGGGGACTCCTACGAGCAGTACTTC. Translated, it gives CASSLAGDSYEQYF. The chain combines TRBV27 with TRBJ2-7, with 7 bases matching TRBD2. V lost 2 bases, J lost 0 bases, and 1 base stayed unmatched. Germline CDR1 MNHEY, CDR2 SMNVEV (reference sequence). The CDR3 totals 14 residues.

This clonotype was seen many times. CDR3 protein: CASSVKQGAGGDTQYF. The CDR3 region has the DNA TGTGCCAGCAGCGTTAAACAGGGGGCAGGAGGAGATACGCAGTATTTT. The V call is TRBV7-3, the J call TRBJ2-3; 9 bases map to TRBD1. This CDR3 has 16 amino acids. CDR1 is SGHTA and CDR2 is FQGTGA in the germline V gene. V was clipped by 5 bases and J by 5 bases; unmatched bases: 11.

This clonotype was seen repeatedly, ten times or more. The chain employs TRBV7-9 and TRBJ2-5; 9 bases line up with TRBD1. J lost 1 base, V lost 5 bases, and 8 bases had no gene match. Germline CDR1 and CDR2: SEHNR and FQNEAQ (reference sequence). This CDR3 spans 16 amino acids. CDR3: CASSPGTGLVQETQYF. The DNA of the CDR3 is TGTGCCAGCAGCCCGGGGACAGGGCTGGTCCAAGAGACCCAGTACTTC.

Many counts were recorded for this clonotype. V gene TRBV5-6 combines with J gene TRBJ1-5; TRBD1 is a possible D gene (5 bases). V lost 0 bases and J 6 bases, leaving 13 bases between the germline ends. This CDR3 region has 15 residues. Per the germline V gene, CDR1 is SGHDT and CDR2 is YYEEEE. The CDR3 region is CASSLGLMGGQPQHF. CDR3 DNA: TGTGCCAGCAGCTTGGGGTTGATGGGGGGTCAGCCCCAGCATTTT.

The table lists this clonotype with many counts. The CDR3 protein is CASSPSSSYEQYF. The CDR3 DNA is TGTGCCAGCTCACCATCCAGCTCCTACGAGCAGTACTTC. This chain joins TRBV18 and TRBJ2-7, with unresolved D. The CDR3 loop spans 13 amino acids. Germline V CDR1 and CDR2: KGHSH, LQKENI. V was pared by 2 bases and J by 0 bases, with 5 bases between.

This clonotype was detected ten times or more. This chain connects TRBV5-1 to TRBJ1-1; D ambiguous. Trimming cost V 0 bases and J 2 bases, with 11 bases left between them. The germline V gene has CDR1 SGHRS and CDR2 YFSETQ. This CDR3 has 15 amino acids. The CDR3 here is CASSLAGSLNTEAFF. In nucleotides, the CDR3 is TGCGCCAGCAGCTTGGCCGGTAGTCTTAACACTGAAGCTTTCTTT.

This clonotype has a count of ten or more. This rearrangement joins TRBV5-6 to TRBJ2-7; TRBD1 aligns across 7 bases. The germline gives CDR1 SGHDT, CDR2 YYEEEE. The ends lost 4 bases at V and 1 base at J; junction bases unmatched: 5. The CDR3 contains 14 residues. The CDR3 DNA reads TGTGCCAGCAGCCCCCCGGGACAGTCCTACGAGCAGTACTTC. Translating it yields CASSPPGQSYEQYF. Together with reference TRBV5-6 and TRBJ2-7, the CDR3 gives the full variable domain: DAGVTQSPTHLIKTRGQQVTLRCSPKSGHDTVSWYQQALGQGPQFIFQYYEEEERQRGNFPDRFSGHQFPNYSSELNVNALLLGDSALYLCASSPPGQSYEQYFGPGTRLTVT.

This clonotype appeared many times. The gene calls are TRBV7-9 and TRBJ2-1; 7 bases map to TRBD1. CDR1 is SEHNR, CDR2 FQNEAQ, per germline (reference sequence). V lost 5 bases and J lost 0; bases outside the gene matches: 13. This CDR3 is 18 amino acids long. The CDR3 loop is CASSPHSSGGLSYNEQFF. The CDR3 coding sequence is TGTGCCAGCAGCCCACATTCCTCAGGGGGTCTCTCCTACAATGAGCAGTTCTTC.

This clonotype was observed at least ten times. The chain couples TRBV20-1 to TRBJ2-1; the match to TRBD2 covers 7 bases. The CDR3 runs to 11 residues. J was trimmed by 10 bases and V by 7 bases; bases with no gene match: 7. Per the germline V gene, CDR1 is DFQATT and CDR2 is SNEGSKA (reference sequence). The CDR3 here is CSGEAGWEQFF. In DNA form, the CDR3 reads TGCAGTGGGGAAGCGGGATGGGAGCAGTTCTTC.

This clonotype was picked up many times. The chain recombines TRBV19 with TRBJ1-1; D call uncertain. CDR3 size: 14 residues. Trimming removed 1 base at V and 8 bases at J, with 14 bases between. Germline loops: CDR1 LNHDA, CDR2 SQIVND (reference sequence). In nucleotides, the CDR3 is TGTGCCAGTAGTATAGGCGGCGTGGCCGTAGAAGCTTTCTTT. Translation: CASSIGGVAVEAFF.

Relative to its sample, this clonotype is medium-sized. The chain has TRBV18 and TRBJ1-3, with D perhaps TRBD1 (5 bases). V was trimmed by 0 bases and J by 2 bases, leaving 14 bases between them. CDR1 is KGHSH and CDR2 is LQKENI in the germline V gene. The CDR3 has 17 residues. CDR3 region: CASSPPAGEPAGNTIYF. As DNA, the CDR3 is TGTGCCAGCTCACCACCGGCGGGGGAACCTGCTGGAAACACCATATATTTT.

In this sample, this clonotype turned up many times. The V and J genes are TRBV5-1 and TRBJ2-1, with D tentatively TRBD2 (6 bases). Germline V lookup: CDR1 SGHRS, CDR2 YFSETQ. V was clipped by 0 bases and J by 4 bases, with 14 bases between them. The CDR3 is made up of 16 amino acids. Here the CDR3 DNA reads TGCGCCAGCAGCTTGGCCCCGGGGGATACTTACAATGAGCAGTTCTTC. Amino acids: CASSLAPGDTYNEQFF.

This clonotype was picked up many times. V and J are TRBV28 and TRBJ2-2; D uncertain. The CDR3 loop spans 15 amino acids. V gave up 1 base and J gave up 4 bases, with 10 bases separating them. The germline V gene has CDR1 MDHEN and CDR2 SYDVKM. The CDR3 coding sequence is TGTGCCAGCAGTTTATTCGGTCCCCTCACCGGGGAGCTGTTTTTT. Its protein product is CASSLFGPLTGELFF.

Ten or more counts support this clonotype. The CDR3, as DNA: TGTGCCAGCTCACCAACCGGGACAGTGAACACTGAAGCTTTCTTT. Translated, it gives CASSPTGTVNTEAFF. V usage is TRBV18 and J usage is TRBJ1-1, with 7 bases fitting TRBD1. The V segment lost 2 bases and the J segment 0 bases; nucleotides outside the gene matches: 3. Germline V lookup: CDR1 KGHSH, CDR2 LQKENI. This CDR3 spans 15 amino acids.